Described below is a single TCR beta chain sequence and its context. Its antigen remains unidentified. Germline CDR1 reads SGHDT; CDR2 reads YYEEEE. This CDR3 is 14 amino acids long. The J segment lost 5 bases and the V segment lost 4 bases, leaving 8 bases of the junction unmatched. These data are taken from a study of CD8+CD57+ T cells in acquired aplastic anemia. The wider study: Sorted CD4+ and CD8+ cells gave a mean 3.2 ug DNA, range about 0.2 to 27.4 ug. General study results and limits: For CD8+ Simpson's diversity, patients and controls showed no significant difference.

Patients sequenced had flow cytometry evidence of CD8+CD57+ cell expansion. Severe acquired aplastic anemia was the diagnosis recorded for all patients. CDR3 and TCR beta VDJ profiling relied on a genomic DNA template. TCRdb re-analysed the reads in MiXCR, keeping a single row per CDR3 protein. The table includes 450,000 to 600,000 distinct CDR3 sequences, over 25% detected once. The sequence was obtained from a human donor with aplastic anemia. The chain uses TRBV5-6 and TRBJ2-5; 7 bases are a match to TRBD2. Sequenced sample: sorted CD4+, CD8+, or CD8+CD57+ T cells (not recorded which) from PBMCs. The DNA of the CDR3 is TGTGCCAGCAGCAAAGAAGCGGGGTCGGAGACCCAGTACTTC. Residues: CASSKEAGSETQYF.